This TCR beta chain was documented in a study of a mutant IDH1 vaccine in newly diagnosed glioma. Only in-frame clones appear in the TCRdb table, and some are missing; sequencing was by immunoSEQ multiplex PCR. The sample has 99,000 or so clones; 80% to 90% are singletons. Sample time point: baseline, week 1 (first vaccination visit). Described treatment: pre-vaccination baseline after standard-of-care therapy. This TCR came from a woman in her forties or fifties with glioma. The starting material was PBMCs, obtained from a glioma patient treated with radiotherapy, temozolomide or both.

CDR3 nucleotides: TGTGCCAGCTCACTCACAGGGGGCGCAGATGGCTACACCTTC. Translating it yields CASSLTGGADGYTF. The chain carries TRBV18 and TRBJ1-2; 9 bases agree with TRBD1. Germline-derived CDR1 and CDR2 are KGHSH and LQKENI. V lost 4 bases to trimming and J lost 6 bases; unmatched junction nucleotides: 6. The CDR3 covers 14 residues.